The next 19 T cell receptor beta chains were all read from a single sample in a study of blood T cell repertoires in COVID-19. Using immunoSEQ multiplex PCR, the repertoire was profiled, and TCRdb retains in-frame clones only, with some absent. The sample lists tens of thousands of clones; about nine tenths were seen once. The material sequenced was peripheral blood. The receptors here all came from a woman in her sixties or seventies with acute or convalescent COVID-19.

The rearrangement joins TRBV5-1 to TRBJ1-3; D remains ambiguous. The germline CDR1 and CDR2 sequences are SGHRS and YFSETQ. The CDR3 has 17 residues. Trimming stripped 0 bases from V and 3 bases from J, with 16 bases between. The CDR3 nucleotides read TGCGCCAGCAGCTTGGACGAAATAGGCGGGGTTGGAAACACCATATATTTT. Encoded protein: CASSLDEIGGVGNTIYF.

The V call is TRBV7-9, the J call TRBJ2-6; D possibly corresponds to TRBD2 (5 bases). The CDR3 spans 15 residues. The V end lost 5 bases, the J end lost 1 base, and 9 bases lay between the germline ends. Germline loops: CDR1 SEHNR, CDR2 FQNEAQ (reference sequence). The CDR3: CASSRGFSGANVLTF. Written as DNA, the CDR3 is TGTGCCAGCAGCAGAGGGTTTTCTGGGGCCAACGTCCTGACTTTC.

The chain combines TRBV28 with TRBJ1-5; 9 positions match TRBD1. Per the germline V gene, CDR1 is MDHEN and CDR2 is SYDVKM. The V segment lost 2 bases and the J segment 9 bases; nucleotides outside the gene matches: 5. The CDR3 has 14 residues. The CDR3 reads CASSLPTGGRPQHF. The CDR3 DNA sequence: TGTGCCAGCAGTTTACCGACAGGGGGAAGGCCCCAGCATTTT.

This chain joins TRBV27 and TRBJ1-1; 10 bases are a match to TRBD1. J was trimmed by 1 base and V by 2 bases; bases with no gene match: 7. The CDR3 sequence is 17 residues long. Germline-derived CDR1 and CDR2 are MNHEY and SMNVEV (reference sequence). CDR3 coding DNA: TGTGCCAGCAGTTTACTCGGGACAGGGGTGTCGAACACTGAAGCTTTCTTT. This sequence encodes CASSLLGTGVSNTEAFF.

J is TRBJ1-6 and V is TRBV7-9; D is unresolved. CDR1 and CDR2 from the germline V gene are SEHNR and FQNEAQ (reference sequence). Trimming cost V 5 bases and J 6 bases, with 11 bases left between them. The CDR3 loop spans 14 amino acids. The CDR3 nucleotides read TGTGCCAGCAGCACGACGGGAGTTAATTCACCCCTCCACTTT. It encodes CASSTTGVNSPLHF.

The chain couples TRBV19 to TRBJ1-5, with TRBD1 matching 7 bases. CDR1 LNHDA and CDR2 SQIVND come from the germline V gene (reference sequence). V shed 2 bases and J 7 bases; nucleotides not matched to a gene: 5. The CDR3 loop spans 14 amino acids. The CDR3 here is CASSITGVGQPQHF. The CDR3 DNA reads TGTGCCAGTAGTATAACAGGGGTAGGGCAGCCCCAGCATTTT.

The rearrangement joins TRBV5-5 to TRBJ1-4; 11 bases line up with TRBD1. This CDR3 comprises 15 residues. V lost 5 bases and J lost 7; bases outside the gene matches: 7. Germline CDR1 reads SGHKS; CDR2 reads YYEKEE (reference sequence). As DNA, the CDR3 is TGTGCCAGCAGGCGAACCGGGACAGGGGGTGAAAAACTGTTTTTT. It translates to CASRRTGTGGEKLFF.

The CDR3 DNA is TGTGCCACTTCCGGTTTGGGCAATCAGCCCCAGCATTTT. Translating it yields CATSGLGNQPQHF. The V gene is TRBV19, the J gene TRBJ1-5; no definite D call. In germline, CDR1 is LNHDA, CDR2 SQIVND (reference sequence). The CDR3 totals 13 residues. V was cut by 10 bases and J by 2 bases, with 12 bases left in between.

CDR3 sequence reads: CASSLSRQGKNEKLFF. The CDR3 nucleotides are TGTGCCAGCAGCTTATCAAGACAGGGGAAAAATGAAAAACTGTTTTTT. The chain carries TRBV7-9 and TRBJ1-4; 8 bases are a match to TRBD1. Germline CDR1 SEHNR, CDR2 FQNEAQ (reference sequence). V shed 2 bases, J shed 5 bases, and the junction held 7 bases outside the gene matches. The length of the CDR3 is 16 residues. Complete variable domain (other parts from reference TRBV7-9 and TRBJ1-4): DTGVSQNPRHKITKRGQNVTFRCDPISEHNRLYWYRQTLGQGPEFLTYFQNEAQLEKSRLLSDRFSAERPKGSFSTLEIQRTEQGDSAMYLCASSLSRQGKNEKLFFGSGTQLSVL.

This chain uses TRBV5-4 with TRBJ2-7; 8 bases match TRBD1. Germline loops: CDR1 SGHNT, CDR2 YYREEE (reference sequence). The CDR3 runs to 14 residues. The V segment lost 0 bases and the J segment 4 bases; nucleotides outside the gene matches: 3. CDR3 in DNA: TGTGCCAGCAGCTTGGAGACAGGGGTATACGAGCAGTACTTC. This encodes CASSLETGVYEQYF.

The CDR3 region has the DNA TGTGCCAGCTCATTGGACAGGGGCCGCAATCAGCCCCAGCATTTT. This gives the protein CASSLDRGRNQPQHF. V and J are TRBV18 and TRBJ1-5, with TRBD1 matching over 9 bases. The CDR3 contains 15 residues. Trimming cost V 5 bases and J 2 bases; bases outside gene matches: 4. Germline assignment: CDR1 KGHSH and CDR2 LQKENI. Full variable domain (remainder filled in from reference TRBV18 and TRBJ1-5): NAGVMQNPRHLVRRRGQEARLRCSPMKGHSHVYWYRQLPEEGLKFMVYLQKENIIDESGMPKERFSAEFPKEGPSILRIQQVVRGDSAAYFCASSLDRGRNQPQHFGDGTRLSIL.

This chain connects TRBV4-2 to TRBJ2-3; weak D call: TRBD2 (6 bases). This CDR3 comprises 16 residues. Between the trimmed V and J ends, which lost 1 base and 1 base, there was a span of 12 bases. Germline lookup yields CDR1 LGHNA and CDR2 YNFKEQ. The CDR3 coding sequence is TGTGCCAGCAGCCAAGGTCCCCGGGAGCGCACAGATACGCAGTATTTT. Translating it yields CASSQGPRERTDTQYF.

The chain combines TRBV10-1 with TRBJ2-2; 8 nucleotides align to TRBD2. This CDR3 spans 15 amino acids. The V segment lost 4 bases and the J segment 6 bases; nucleotides outside the gene matches: 7. CDR1 and CDR2 from the germline V gene are WNHNN and SYGVQD (reference sequence). CDR3 bases: TGCGCCAGCAGTGGGAGCGGGAGTAGTCCCGGGGAGCTGTTTTTT. Translating gives CASSGSGSSPGELFF.

The chain has TRBV6-5 and TRBJ2-2; D is possibly TRBD2 (6 bases). There are 14 residues in the CDR3. Germline CDR1 is MNHEY and CDR2 is SVGAGI. Between the trimmed V and J ends, which lost 8 bases and 1 base, there was a span of 11 bases. The CDR3 region is CASGRGENTGELFF. The CDR3 coding sequence is TGTGCCAGCGGTCGCGGGGAGAACACCGGGGAGCTGTTTTTT.

This chain links TRBV18 with TRBJ1-3, with 11 bases lining up with TRBD1. The CDR3 runs to 17 residues. The V segment lost 3 bases and the J segment 3 bases; nucleotides outside the gene matches: 7. Germline values: CDR1 KGHSH, CDR2 LQKENI. CDR3 coding DNA: TGTGCCAGCTCACCCCTCGGACAGGGGGCCAGTGGAAACACCATATATTTT. Protein sequence: CASSPLGQGASGNTIYF.

As concerns this clone: The same CDR3 is also encoded by other DNA sequences in this sample. The rearrangement uses TRBV11-2 and TRBJ1-2; 7 bases are shared with TRBD1. This CDR3 contains 14 residues. The V gene's germline CDR1 is SGHAT and CDR2 FQNNGV. Trimming removed 1 base from V and 3 bases from J; junction bases left unmatched: 2. CDR3 in amino acids: CASSLGDRDYGYTF. The CDR3 DNA follows: TGTGCCAGCAGCTTAGGTGACAGGGACTATGGCTACACCTTC.

The chain recombines TRBV27 with TRBJ2-1, with TRBD2 identical over 7 bases. The length of the CDR3 is 16 residues. In germline, CDR1 is MNHEY, CDR2 SMNVEV (reference sequence). The J segment lost 2 bases and the V segment lost 2 bases, leaving 6 bases of the junction unmatched. The CDR3 is CASSLTGLLAYNEQFF. The CDR3 nucleotides read TGTGCCAGCAGTTTAACGGGACTACTAGCCTACAATGAGCAGTTCTTC.

V usage is TRBV5-5 and J usage is TRBJ2-7, with D possibly TRBD1 on 5 matching bases. This CDR3 comprises 14 residues. Trimming removed 0 bases from V and 0 bases from J, with 7 bases in between. Germline V gene sequence: CDR1 SGHKS, CDR2 YYEKEE (reference sequence). CDR3 sequence reads: CASSLGQTSYEQYF. In DNA, the CDR3 is TGTGCCAGCAGCTTGGGACAGACCTCCTACGAGCAGTACTTC.

This clone was seen more than once but under ten times. The V call is TRBV19, the J call TRBJ1-5; 8 bases agree with TRBD1. V was clipped by 4 bases and J by 6 bases; unmatched bases: 17. Germline V lookup: CDR1 LNHDA, CDR2 SQIVND (reference sequence). CDR3 length: 18 residues. The CDR3 sequence: CASSTRTGSYGFGQPQHF. In DNA, the CDR3 is TGTGCCAGTAGTACCCGGACAGGGTCGTATGGTTTCGGTCAGCCCCAGCATTTT. Supplemented by reference TRBV19 and TRBJ1-5, the full variable domain reads DGGITQSPKYLFRKEGQNVTLSCEQNLNHDAMYWYRQDPGQGLRLIYYSQIVNDFQKGDIAEGYSVSREKKESFPLTVTSAQKNPTAFYLCASSTRTGSYGFGQPQHFGDGTRLSIL.